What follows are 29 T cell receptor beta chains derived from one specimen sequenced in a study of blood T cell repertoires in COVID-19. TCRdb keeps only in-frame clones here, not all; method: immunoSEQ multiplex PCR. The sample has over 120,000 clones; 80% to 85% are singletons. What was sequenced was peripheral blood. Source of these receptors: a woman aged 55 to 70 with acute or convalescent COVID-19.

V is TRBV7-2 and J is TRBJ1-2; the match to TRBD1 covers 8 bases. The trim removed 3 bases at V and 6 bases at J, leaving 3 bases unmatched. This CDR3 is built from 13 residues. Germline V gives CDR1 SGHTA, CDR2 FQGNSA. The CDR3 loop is CASSFGTGDGYTF. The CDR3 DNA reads TGTGCCAGCAGCTTCGGGACAGGTGATGGCTACACCTTC.

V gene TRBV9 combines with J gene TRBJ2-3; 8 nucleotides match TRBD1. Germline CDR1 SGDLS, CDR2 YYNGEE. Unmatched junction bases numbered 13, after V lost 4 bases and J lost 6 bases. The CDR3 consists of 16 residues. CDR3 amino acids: CASSSGGTGLTDTQYF. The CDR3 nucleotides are TGTGCCAGCAGCAGTGGGGGGACAGGTCTTACCGATACGCAGTATTTT.

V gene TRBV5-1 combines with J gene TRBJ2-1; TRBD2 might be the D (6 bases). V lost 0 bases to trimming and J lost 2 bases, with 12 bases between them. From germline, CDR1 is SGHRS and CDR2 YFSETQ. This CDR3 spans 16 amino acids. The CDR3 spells CASSLGGVGPYNEQFF. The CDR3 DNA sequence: TGCGCCAGCAGCTTGGGGGGGGTAGGCCCCTACAATGAGCAGTTCTTC.

CDR3 nucleotide sequence: TGCAGCGTTGGACAGGGAGGAAACACCATATATTTT. Translated, it gives CSVGQGGNTIYF. This chain uses TRBV29-1 with TRBJ1-3, with 7 bases identical to TRBD1. Germline V gene sequence: CDR1 SQVTM, CDR2 ANQGSEA. V shed 4 bases, J shed 4 bases, and the junction held 1 base outside the gene matches. There are 12 residues in the CDR3.

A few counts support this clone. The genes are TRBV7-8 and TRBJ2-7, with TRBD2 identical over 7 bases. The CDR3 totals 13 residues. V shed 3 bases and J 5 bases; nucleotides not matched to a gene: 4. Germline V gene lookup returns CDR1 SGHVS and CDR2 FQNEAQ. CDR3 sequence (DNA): TGTGCCAGCAGCTTGGGGAGGGTCAACGAGCAGTACTTC. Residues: CASSLGRVNEQYF.

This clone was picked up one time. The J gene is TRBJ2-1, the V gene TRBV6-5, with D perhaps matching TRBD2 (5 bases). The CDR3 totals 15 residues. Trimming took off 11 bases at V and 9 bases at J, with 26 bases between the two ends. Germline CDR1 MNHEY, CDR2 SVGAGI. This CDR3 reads CAVLPWGVKGGEQFF. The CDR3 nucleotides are TGTGCCGTTTTACCTTGGGGAGTAAAGGGTGGTGAGCAGTTCTTC.

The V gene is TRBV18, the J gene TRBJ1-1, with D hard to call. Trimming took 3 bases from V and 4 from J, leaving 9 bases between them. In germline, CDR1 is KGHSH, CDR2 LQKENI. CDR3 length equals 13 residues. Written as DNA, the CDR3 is TGTGCCAGCTCACCCCAAGGGAGCACTGAAGCTTTCTTT. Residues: CASSPQGSTEAFF. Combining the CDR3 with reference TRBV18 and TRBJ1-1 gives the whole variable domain NAGVMQNPRHLVRRRGQEARLRCSPMKGHSHVYWYRQLPEEGLKFMVYLQKENIIDESGMPKERFSAEFPKEGPSILRIQQVVRGDSAAYFCASSPQGSTEAFFGQGTRLTVV.

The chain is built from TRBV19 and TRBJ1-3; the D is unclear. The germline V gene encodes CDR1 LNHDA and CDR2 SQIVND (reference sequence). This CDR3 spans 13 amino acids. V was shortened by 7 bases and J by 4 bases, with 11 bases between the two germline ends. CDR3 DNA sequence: TGTGCCAGTATCAGATCCCAGGGAAACACCATATATTTT. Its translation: CASIRSQGNTIYF.

CDR3 DNA sequence: TGCGCCAGCAGCCCATTCCTAGCGGGAGGTACCAATGAGCAGTTCTTC. It encodes CASSPFLAGGTNEQFF. The V gene is TRBV5-1, the J gene TRBJ2-1; TRBD2 matches at 11 bases. The length of the CDR3 is 16 residues. With V trimmed by 4 bases and J by 6 bases, 9 bases remained unmatched. Germline CDR1 reads SGHRS; CDR2 reads YFSETQ.

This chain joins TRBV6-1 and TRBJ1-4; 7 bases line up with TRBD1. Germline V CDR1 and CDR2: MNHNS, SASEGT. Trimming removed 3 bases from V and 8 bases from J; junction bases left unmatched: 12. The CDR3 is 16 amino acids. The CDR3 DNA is TGTGCCAGCAGTGACCCGTACAGGGGCCCGGACGAAAAACTGTTTTTT. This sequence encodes CASSDPYRGPDEKLFF.

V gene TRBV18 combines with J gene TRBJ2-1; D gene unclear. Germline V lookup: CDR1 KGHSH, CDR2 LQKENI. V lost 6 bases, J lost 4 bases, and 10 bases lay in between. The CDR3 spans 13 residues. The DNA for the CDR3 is TGTGCCAGCTCGCCAACAGTATACAATGAGCAGTTCTTC. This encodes CASSPTVYNEQFF. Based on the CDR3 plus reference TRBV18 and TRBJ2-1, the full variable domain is NAGVMQNPRHLVRRRGQEARLRCSPMKGHSHVYWYRQLPEEGLKFMVYLQKENIIDESGMPKERFSAEFPKEGPSILRIQQVVRGDSAAYFCASSPTVYNEQFFGPGTRLTVL.

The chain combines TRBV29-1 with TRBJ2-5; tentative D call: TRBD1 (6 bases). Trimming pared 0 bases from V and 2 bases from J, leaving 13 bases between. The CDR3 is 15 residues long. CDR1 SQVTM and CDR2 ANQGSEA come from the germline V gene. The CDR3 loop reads CSVEETGSIQETQYF. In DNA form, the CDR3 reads TGCAGCGTTGAAGAGACAGGTAGTATTCAAGAGACCCAGTACTTC.

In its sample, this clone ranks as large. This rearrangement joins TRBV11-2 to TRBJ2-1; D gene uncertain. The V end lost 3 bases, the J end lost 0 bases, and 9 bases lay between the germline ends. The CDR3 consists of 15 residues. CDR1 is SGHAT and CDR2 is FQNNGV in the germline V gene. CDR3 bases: TGTGCCAGCAGCTTCTTCTTTAGCTCCTACAATGAGCAGTTCTTC. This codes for CASSFFFSSYNEQFF.

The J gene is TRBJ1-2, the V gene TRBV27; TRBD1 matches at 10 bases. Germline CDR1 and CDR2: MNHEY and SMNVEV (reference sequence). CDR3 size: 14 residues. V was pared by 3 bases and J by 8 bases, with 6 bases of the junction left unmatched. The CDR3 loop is CASSFLGQGHGYTF. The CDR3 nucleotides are TGTGCCAGCAGTTTCCTGGGACAGGGGCACGGCTACACCTTC.

CDR3: CASSQAAGSRHLGGYTF. The CDR3 DNA is TGTGCCAGCAGCCAAGCGGCAGGCAGCAGACACCTGGGTGGCTACACCTTC. This chain uses TRBV3-1 (or the pseudogene TRBV3-2) with TRBJ1-2, with unresolved D. V was cut by 1 base and J by 7 bases, with 22 bases left in between. The V gene's germline CDR1 is LGHDT and CDR2 YNNKEL (reference sequence). The CDR3 has 17 residues.

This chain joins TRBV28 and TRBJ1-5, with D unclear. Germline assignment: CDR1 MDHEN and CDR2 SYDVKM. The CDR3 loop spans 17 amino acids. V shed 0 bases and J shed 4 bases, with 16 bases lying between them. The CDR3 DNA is TGTGCCAGCAGTTTATGGGATCCTAAACAGCCTAATCAGCCCCAGCATTTT. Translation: CASSLWDPKQPNQPQHF.

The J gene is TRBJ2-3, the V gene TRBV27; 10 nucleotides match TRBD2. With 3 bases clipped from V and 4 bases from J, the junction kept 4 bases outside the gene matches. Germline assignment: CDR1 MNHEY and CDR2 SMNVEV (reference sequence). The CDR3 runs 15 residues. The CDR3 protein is CASSFSGRDSDTQYF. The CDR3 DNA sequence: TGTGCCAGCAGTTTCAGCGGGAGGGACTCAGATACGCAGTATTTT.

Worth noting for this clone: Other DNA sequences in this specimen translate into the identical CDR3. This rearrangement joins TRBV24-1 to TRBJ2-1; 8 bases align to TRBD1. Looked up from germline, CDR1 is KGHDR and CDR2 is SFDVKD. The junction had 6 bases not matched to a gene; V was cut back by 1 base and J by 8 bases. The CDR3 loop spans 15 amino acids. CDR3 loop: CATSDFGRGQDEQFF. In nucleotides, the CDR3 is TGTGCCACCAGTGATTTTGGCAGGGGGCAGGATGAGCAGTTCTTC.

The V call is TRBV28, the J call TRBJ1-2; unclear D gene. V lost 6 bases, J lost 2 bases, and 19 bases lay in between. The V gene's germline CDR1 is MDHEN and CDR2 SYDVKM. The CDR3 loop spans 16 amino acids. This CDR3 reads CASSPIGLGGNYGYTF. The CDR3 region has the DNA TGTGCCAGCAGCCCTATCGGGCTCGGCGGGAACTATGGCTACACCTTC.

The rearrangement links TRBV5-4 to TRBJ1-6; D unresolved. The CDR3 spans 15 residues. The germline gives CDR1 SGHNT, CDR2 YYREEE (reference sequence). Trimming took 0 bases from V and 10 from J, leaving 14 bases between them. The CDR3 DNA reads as TGTGCCAGCAGCTTGGTAGGCAGACCGGAGTCACCCCTCCACTTT. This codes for CASSLVGRPESPLHF.

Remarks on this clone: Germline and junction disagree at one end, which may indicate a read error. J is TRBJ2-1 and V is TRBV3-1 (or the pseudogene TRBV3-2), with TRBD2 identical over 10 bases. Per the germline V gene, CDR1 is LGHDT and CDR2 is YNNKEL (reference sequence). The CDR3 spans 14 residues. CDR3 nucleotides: TGTGCCAGCAGCCAAGTAGGCTCTAGCGGGAGTAGGGTCTTC. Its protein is CASSQVGSSGSRVF.

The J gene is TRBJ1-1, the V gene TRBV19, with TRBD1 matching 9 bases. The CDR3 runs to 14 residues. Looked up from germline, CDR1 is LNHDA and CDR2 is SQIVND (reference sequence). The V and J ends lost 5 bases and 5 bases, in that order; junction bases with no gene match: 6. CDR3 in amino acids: CASSADRGWTEAFF. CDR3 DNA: TGTGCCAGTAGTGCGGACAGGGGTTGGACTGAAGCTTTCTTT.

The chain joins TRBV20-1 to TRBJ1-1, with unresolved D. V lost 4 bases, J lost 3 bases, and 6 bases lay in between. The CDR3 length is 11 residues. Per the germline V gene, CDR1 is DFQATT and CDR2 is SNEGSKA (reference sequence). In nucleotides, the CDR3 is TGCAGTGCTACCAGGTACACTGAAGCTTTCTTT. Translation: CSATRYTEAFF.

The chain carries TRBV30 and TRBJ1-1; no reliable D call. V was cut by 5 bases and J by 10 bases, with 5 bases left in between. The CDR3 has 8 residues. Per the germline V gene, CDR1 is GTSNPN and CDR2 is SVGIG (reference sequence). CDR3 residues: CAWERAFF. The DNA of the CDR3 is TGTGCCTGGGAGAGAGCTTTCTTT.

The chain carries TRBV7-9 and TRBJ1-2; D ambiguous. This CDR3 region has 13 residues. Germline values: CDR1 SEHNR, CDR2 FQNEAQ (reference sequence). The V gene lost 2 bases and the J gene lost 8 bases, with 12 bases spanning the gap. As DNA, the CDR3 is TGTGCCAGCAGCTTACCCGGGTTAGGCGGCTACACCTTC. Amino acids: CASSLPGLGGYTF.

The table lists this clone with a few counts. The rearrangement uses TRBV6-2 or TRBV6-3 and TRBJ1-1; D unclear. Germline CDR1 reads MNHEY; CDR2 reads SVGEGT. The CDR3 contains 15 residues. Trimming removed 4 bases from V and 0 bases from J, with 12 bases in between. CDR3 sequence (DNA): TGTGCCAGCAGTTCAATTGGCAGTATGAACACTGAAGCTTTCTTT. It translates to CASSSIGSMNTEAFF.

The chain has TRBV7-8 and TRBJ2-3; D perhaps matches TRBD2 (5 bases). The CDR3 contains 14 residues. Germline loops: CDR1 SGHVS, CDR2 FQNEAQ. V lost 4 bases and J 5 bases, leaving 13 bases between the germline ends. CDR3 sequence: CASSSLRREDTQYF. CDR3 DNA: TGTGCCAGCAGCTCCCTAAGACGGGAAGATACGCAGTATTTT.

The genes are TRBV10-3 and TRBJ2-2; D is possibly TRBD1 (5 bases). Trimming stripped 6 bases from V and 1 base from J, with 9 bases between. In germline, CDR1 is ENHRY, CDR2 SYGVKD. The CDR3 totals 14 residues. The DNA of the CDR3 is TGTGCCATCAGGGGGCAGCGGAACACCGGGGAGCTGTTTTTT. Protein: CAIRGQRNTGELFF.

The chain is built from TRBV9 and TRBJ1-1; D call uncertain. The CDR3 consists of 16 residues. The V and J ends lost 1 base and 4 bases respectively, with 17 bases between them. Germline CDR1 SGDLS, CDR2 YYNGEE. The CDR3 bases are TGTGCCAGCAGCGTATCCGCGAGGGCAGTGGCCACTGAAGCTTTCTTT. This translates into CASSVSARAVATEAFF.